This is a list of T cell receptor beta chains from one sample in a study of blood T cell repertoires in COVID-19. Sequenced by immunoSEQ multiplex PCR; TCRdb stores in-frame clones only, minus some. The data show around 84,000 clones, with approximately 80% seen just once and about 11% held by the top ten. The material sequenced was peripheral blood. The receptor set was obtained from a woman aged 40 to 49 with active or convalescent COVID-19. Each CDR3 is given with its conserved first and last residue. Each record gives: CDR3 protein, CDR3 DNA, clone size, J gene, V gene, D gene. A D gene is named only where the DNA matches it firmly. Size is stated for part of the rows, as once, few or many counts, or as a class when the clone is expanded.

CDR3aa: CATGTGGTTEAFF
CDR3nt: TGTGCCACCGGGACAGGGGGCACGACTGAAGCTTTCTTT
abundance: few
j_gene: TRBJ1-1
v_gene: TRBV12-3/TRBV12-4
d_gene: TRBD1

CDR3aa: CASSLALGELFF
CDR3nt: TGCGCCAGCAGCTTGGCTCTCGGGGAGCTGTTTTTT
abundance: .
j_gene: TRBJ2-2
v_gene: TRBV5-1
d_gene: .

CDR3aa: CASSTGTVNSPLHF
CDR3nt: TGTGCCAGCAGTACCGGGACAGTGAATTCACCCCTCCACTTT
abundance: few
j_gene: TRBJ1-6
v_gene: TRBV28
d_gene: TRBD1

CDR3aa: CASSLTGGYEQYF
CDR3nt: TGTGCCAGCAGCTTAACGGGCGGGTACGAGCAGTACTTC
abundance: once
j_gene: TRBJ2-7
v_gene: TRBV13
d_gene: .

CDR3aa: CASGLLAGGLDTQYF
CDR3nt: TGTGCCAGCGGACTTCTAGCGGGAGGTCTAGATACGCAGTATTTT
abundance: .
j_gene: TRBJ2-3
v_gene: TRBV28
d_gene: TRBD2

CDR3aa: CASSTALNTGTYEQYF
CDR3nt: TGTGCCAGCAGTACCGCCCTTAATACGGGTACCTACGAGCAGTACTTC
abundance: .
j_gene: TRBJ2-7
v_gene: TRBV28
d_gene: .

CDR3aa: CASSLAQLAESTDTQYF
CDR3nt: TGCGCCAGCAGCTTGGCTCAACTAGCGGAGAGCACAGATACGCAGTATTTT
abundance: .
j_gene: TRBJ2-3
v_gene: TRBV5-1
d_gene: TRBD2

CDR3aa: CASSHEYSYEQYF
CDR3nt: TGTGCCAGCAGCCACGAGTACTCCTACGAGCAGTACTTC
abundance: .
j_gene: TRBJ2-7
v_gene: TRBV6-5
d_gene: .

CDR3aa: CASSIERFRNRDGYTF
CDR3nt: TGTGCCAGTAGTATAGAGCGGTTTAGGAACAGGGACGGCTACACCTTC
abundance: few
j_gene: TRBJ1-2
v_gene: TRBV19
d_gene: .

CDR3aa: CASSLWTPTGAMNTEAFF
CDR3nt: TGTGCCAGCAGCTTATGGACCCCGACAGGGGCCATGAACACTGAAGCTTTCTTT
abundance: .
j_gene: TRBJ1-1
v_gene: TRBV7-3
d_gene: TRBD1

CDR3aa: CASSLFGLQNEIEQFF
CDR3nt: TGTGCCAGCAGTTTATTCGGACTACAGAACGAAATTGAGCAGTTCTTC
abundance: few
j_gene: TRBJ2-1
v_gene: TRBV28
d_gene: .

CDR3aa: CASTRDRYTDTQYF
CDR3nt: TGCGCCAGCACCAGGGACAGGTATACAGATACGCAGTATTTT
abundance: .
j_gene: TRBJ2-3
v_gene: TRBV10-2
d_gene: TRBD1

CDR3aa: CASSLLEEFF
CDR3nt: TGTGCCAGCAGCTTATTGGAGGAATTCTTC
abundance: few
j_gene: TRBJ2-1
v_gene: TRBV7-9
d_gene: .

CDR3aa: CASSFYWAGDGRNTQYF
CDR3nt: TGCGCCAGCAGCTTCTATTGGGCGGGAGATGGTAGGAATACGCAGTATTTT
abundance: once
j_gene: TRBJ2-3
v_gene: TRBV5-1
d_gene: TRBD2

CDR3aa: CATSDLGVSGGQDEQFF
CDR3nt: TGTGCCACCAGTGACCTAGGGGTTAGCGGGGGGCAGGATGAGCAGTTCTTC
abundance: .
j_gene: TRBJ2-1
v_gene: TRBV24-1
d_gene: TRBD2

CDR3aa: CASSFEGGGRDTGELFF
CDR3nt: TGTGCCAGCAGCTTTGAAGGGGGAGGGCGGGACACCGGGGAGCTGTTTTTT
abundance: few
j_gene: TRBJ2-2
v_gene: TRBV5-4
d_gene: .

CDR3aa: CASSLLGPSGFYEQYF
CDR3nt: TGTGCCAGCAGTTTATTAGGACCTAGCGGATTCTACGAGCAGTACTTC
abundance: once
j_gene: TRBJ2-7
v_gene: TRBV27
d_gene: TRBD2

CDR3aa: CASSYGTGTEAFF
CDR3nt: TGTGCCAGCAGTTACGGGACAGGGACCGAAGCTTTCTTT
abundance: .
j_gene: TRBJ1-1
v_gene: TRBV6-5
d_gene: TRBD1

CDR3aa: CASSPSAGGPGELFF
CDR3nt: TGTGCCAGCTCACCATCTGCAGGGGGCCCCGGGGAGCTGTTTTTT
abundance: .
j_gene: TRBJ2-2
v_gene: TRBV18
d_gene: TRBD1

CDR3aa: CASRTSGIYEQYF
CDR3nt: TGCGCCAGCAGGACTAGCGGGATTTACGAGCAGTACTTC
abundance: .
j_gene: TRBJ2-7
v_gene: TRBV10-1
d_gene: TRBD2

CDR3aa: CASSSGQLRAEAFF
CDR3nt: TGTGCCAGCAGTTCAGGACAGTTGAGGGCTGAAGCTTTCTTT
abundance: .
j_gene: TRBJ1-1
v_gene: TRBV28
d_gene: .

CDR3aa: CATSDPGLAGGDEQFF
CDR3nt: TGTGCCACCAGTGACCCGGGACTAGCGGGAGGGGATGAGCAGTTCTTC
abundance: once
j_gene: TRBJ2-1
v_gene: TRBV24-1
d_gene: TRBD2

CDR3aa: CASSRTGGAYNEQFF
CDR3nt: TGTGCCAGCAGCCGTACTGGGGGCGCTTACAATGAGCAGTTCTTC
abundance: .
j_gene: TRBJ2-1
v_gene: TRBV11-2
d_gene: .

CDR3aa: CASSLEAPLAGLGRGYTF
CDR3nt: TGTGCCAGCAGCTTAGAAGCCCCGCTCGCGGGTTTAGGGCGTGGCTACACCTTC
abundance: .
j_gene: TRBJ1-2
v_gene: TRBV7-8
d_gene: .

CDR3aa: CASSLASGAAYEQYF
CDR3nt: TGTGCCAGCAGCTTAGCTAGCGGGGCCGCCTACGAGCAGTACTTC
abundance: .
j_gene: TRBJ2-7
v_gene: TRBV7-2
d_gene: TRBD2

CDR3aa: CAISTTGTGGASTQYF
CDR3nt: TGTGCCATCAGTACGACCGGGACAGGGGGTGCGTCGACGCAGTATTTT
abundance: .
j_gene: TRBJ2-3
v_gene: TRBV10-3
d_gene: TRBD1

CDR3aa: CASSEAVSHRGPQHF
CDR3nt: TGTGCCAGCAGTGAAGCAGTGAGTCACCGGGGGCCCCAGCATTTT
abundance: .
j_gene: TRBJ1-5
v_gene: TRBV6-1
d_gene: .

CDR3aa: CASSLDRGGELFF
CDR3nt: TGTGCCAGCAGCTTGGACCGCGGCGGGGAGCTGTTTTTT
abundance: .
j_gene: TRBJ2-2
v_gene: TRBV5-4
d_gene: .

CDR3aa: CASSIAGTSYNEQFF
CDR3nt: TGTGCCAGTAGTATTGCGGGTACTAGCTACAATGAGCAGTTCTTC
abundance: .
j_gene: TRBJ2-1
v_gene: TRBV19
d_gene: .

CDR3aa: CASHSGTNSYEQYF
CDR3nt: TGTGCCAGCCATTCCGGTACCAACTCCTACGAGCAGTACTTC
abundance: .
j_gene: TRBJ2-7
v_gene: TRBV3-1/TRBV3-2
d_gene: .

CDR3aa: CASSLVRYEQYF
CDR3nt: TGTGCCAGCAGCTTAGTACGGTACGAGCAGTACTTC
abundance: once
j_gene: TRBJ2-7
v_gene: TRBV11-2
d_gene: .

CDR3aa: CASSFRSVLANEKLFF
CDR3nt: TGTGCCAGCAGTTTCAGGTCGGTTCTGGCTAATGAAAAACTGTTTTTT
abundance: .
j_gene: TRBJ1-4
v_gene: TRBV28
d_gene: .

CDR3aa: CASSPPLAGVDTQYF
CDR3nt: TGTGCCAGCTCACCACCTCTAGCGGGAGTAGATACGCAGTATTTT
abundance: .
j_gene: TRBJ2-3
v_gene: TRBV18
d_gene: TRBD2

CDR3aa: CASSYPGLGHYEQYF
CDR3nt: TGTGCCAGCAGTTACCCCGGACTAGGCCACTACGAGCAGTACTTC
abundance: .
j_gene: TRBJ2-7
v_gene: TRBV6-2/TRBV6-3
d_gene: TRBD2

CDR3aa: CASSLPQLTESQPQHF
CDR3nt: TGTGCCAGCAGTTTACCCCAACTGACAGAATCTCAGCCCCAGCATTTT
abundance: .
j_gene: TRBJ1-5
v_gene: TRBV27
d_gene: .

CDR3aa: CASTTGDVANTEAFF
CDR3nt: TGTGCCAGCACAACAGGGGACGTGGCGAACACTGAAGCTTTCTTT
abundance: few
j_gene: TRBJ1-1
v_gene: TRBV6-5
d_gene: TRBD1

CDR3aa: CASSFRTGTTEQYF
CDR3nt: TGTGCCAGCAGCTTCCGGACAGGGACGACGGAGCAGTACTTC
abundance: .
j_gene: TRBJ2-7
v_gene: TRBV5-4
d_gene: TRBD1

CDR3aa: CASSIRQSSYNEQFF
CDR3nt: TGTGCCAGTAGTATTCGACAGAGCTCCTACAATGAGCAGTTCTTC
abundance: .
j_gene: TRBJ2-1
v_gene: TRBV19
d_gene: .

CDR3aa: CATSDWTSGRGDTQYF
CDR3nt: TGTGCCACCAGTGATTGGACTAGCGGGAGGGGGGATACGCAGTATTTT
abundance: .
j_gene: TRBJ2-3
v_gene: TRBV24-1
d_gene: TRBD2